Listed below are T cell receptor beta chains from one sample, sequenced in a study of shared clonotypes between healthy human individuals. Assay used: immunoSEQ multiplex PCR; TCRdb lists only in-frame clones, some missing. This table holds hundreds of thousands of clones, roughly four fifths found once. Sequencing input: PBMCs. The receptors come from a woman aged 35 to 49 in good health. Some clones in this sample may be carry-over from other donors' samples. Each CDR3 is given with its conserved first and last residue. A D gene is named only where the DNA matches it firmly. The size entry is marked missing in some rows and otherwise reads once, few, many or a size class.

j_gene: TRBJ2-5; d_gene: NA; v_gene: TRBV7-9; abundance: NA; CDR3aa: CASSLERQETQYF; CDR3nt: TGTGCCAGCAGCTTAGAGCGGCAAGAGACCCAGTACTTC
j_gene: TRBJ2-3; d_gene: NA; v_gene: TRBV5-1; abundance: NA; CDR3aa: CASSLIGGTDTQYF; CDR3nt: TGCGCCAGCAGCTTGATCGGGGGCACAGATACGCAGTATTTT
j_gene: TRBJ1-1; d_gene: NA; v_gene: TRBV28; abundance: once; CDR3aa: CASTSNTEAFF; CDR3nt: TGTGCCAGCACCTCCAACACTGAAGCTTTCTTT
j_gene: TRBJ2-1; d_gene: TRBD2; v_gene: TRBV10-3; abundance: few; CDR3aa: CAISGASGSSYNEQFF; CDR3nt: TGTGCCATCAGTGGCGCTAGCGGAAGCTCCTACAATGAGCAGTTCTTC
j_gene: TRBJ2-1; d_gene: TRBD2; v_gene: TRBV6-1; abundance: few; CDR3aa: CASSVLAGRISGEQFF; CDR3nt: TGTGCCAGCAGTGTCCTAGCGGGAAGGATCAGTGGTGAGCAGTTCTTC
j_gene: TRBJ2-2; d_gene: NA; v_gene: TRBV6-4; abundance: NA; CDR3aa: CASSERDGDTGELFF; CDR3nt: TGTGCCAGCAGTGAACGTGATGGTGACACCGGGGAGCTGTTTTTT
j_gene: TRBJ1-1; d_gene: NA; v_gene: TRBV4-3; abundance: once; CDR3aa: CASSQDSRASEAFF; CDR3nt: TGCGCCAGCAGCCAAGATAGCAGGGCCTCCGAAGCTTTCTTT
j_gene: TRBJ2-2; d_gene: NA; v_gene: TRBV18; abundance: NA; CDR3aa: CASSGSVLGTGELFF; CDR3nt: TGTGCCAGCTCGGGGTCGGTATTGGGCACCGGGGAGCTGTTTTTT
j_gene: TRBJ2-5; d_gene: TRBD2; v_gene: TRBV7-9; abundance: NA; CDR3aa: CASSPGLGSAQETQYF; CDR3nt: TGTGCCAGCAGCCCGGGACTAGGAAGCGCCCAAGAGACCCAGTACTTC
j_gene: TRBJ2-7; d_gene: NA; v_gene: TRBV7-9; abundance: NA; CDR3aa: CASSSDFYEQYF; CDR3nt: TGTGCCAGCAGCTCGGACTTCTACGAGCAGTACTTC
j_gene: TRBJ1-5; d_gene: TRBD1; v_gene: TRBV6-6; abundance: NA; CDR3aa: CASSSHGQGPNQPQHF; CDR3nt: TGTGCCAGCAGTTCTCACGGACAGGGACCCAATCAGCCCCAGCATTTT
j_gene: TRBJ2-2; d_gene: NA; v_gene: TRBV27; abundance: NA; CDR3aa: CASRPLGADYNTGELFF; CDR3nt: TGTGCCAGCAGACCCCTTGGGGCAGACTACAACACCGGGGAGCTGTTTTTT
j_gene: TRBJ1-6; d_gene: TRBD1; v_gene: TRBV28; abundance: NA; CDR3aa: CASSRDSPWAYNSPLHF; CDR3nt: TGTGCCAGCAGCCGGGACAGTCCCTGGGCGTATAATTCACCCCTCCACTTT
j_gene: TRBJ2-7; d_gene: TRBD1; v_gene: TRBV9; abundance: NA; CDR3aa: CASSVDGQGPYEQYF; CDR3nt: TGTGCCAGCAGCGTAGATGGACAGGGCCCCTACGAGCAGTACTTC
j_gene: TRBJ2-1; d_gene: NA; v_gene: TRBV5-1; abundance: NA; CDR3aa: CASSLKQGTYNEQFF; CDR3nt: TGCGCCAGCAGCTTAAAACAGGGAACCTACAATGAGCAGTTCTTC
j_gene: TRBJ2-1; d_gene: NA; v_gene: TRBV5-8; abundance: once; CDR3aa: CASSPRPRAEQFF; CDR3nt: TGTGCCAGCAGCCCCAGGCCCCGTGCGGAGCAGTTCTTC
j_gene: TRBJ2-7; d_gene: NA; v_gene: TRBV11-2; abundance: NA; CDR3aa: CASSLVGQGGYEQYF; CDR3nt: TGTGCCAGCAGCTTAGTGGGGCAGGGCGGGTACGAGCAGTACTTC
j_gene: TRBJ2-3; d_gene: TRBD1; v_gene: TRBV18; abundance: NA; CDR3aa: CASSPRQGSTDTQYF; CDR3nt: TGTGCCAGCTCACCCCGACAGGGAAGCACAGATACGCAGTATTTT